What follows are 10 T cell receptor beta chains derived from one specimen sequenced in a study of T-cell reconstitution after alpha-beta-depleted transplantation in children. It was with unique molecular identifiers that the TCRbeta library was prepared. TCRdb independently ran MiXCR on the PCR reads; one entry per CDR3 protein. The data hold some 530,000 distinct CDR3 sequences, with about an eighth observed a single time. The source was PBMCs from the stem cell graft donor, collected from the stem cell graft. These receptors were taken from a human donor who donated a stem cell graft to a child with combined immunodeficiency.

The chain links TRBV6-2 or TRBV6-3 to TRBJ2-1; TRBD2 might be the D (6 bases). The CDR3 runs 14 residues. V gave up 6 bases and J gave up 8 bases, with 17 bases separating them. CDR1 is MNHEY, CDR2 SVGEGT, per germline. The CDR3 region has the DNA TGTGCCAGCAGAAGGGACTGGGAGTGCGATGAGCAGTTCTTC. Its translation: CASRRDWECDEQFF.

This clonotype showed up many times. V gene TRBV10-3 combines with J gene TRBJ1-1, with 9 nucleotides matching TRBD1. Germline V CDR1 and CDR2: ENHRY, SYGVKD. The CDR3 spans 14 residues. Germline trimming cut 2 bases from V and 7 bases from J; bases unmatched to any gene: 5. Here the CDR3 reads CAISEPDRGREAFF. Written as DNA, the CDR3 is TGTGCCATCAGTGAGCCGGACAGGGGCCGTGAAGCTTTCTTT.

This rearrangement joins TRBV7-9 to TRBJ2-3; 9 nucleotides match TRBD1. Germline V gene lookup returns CDR1 SEHNR and CDR2 FQNEAQ (reference sequence). V trimming: 5 bases; J trimming: 2 bases; junction bases outside the gene matches: 5. The CDR3 sequence is 15 residues long. CDR3 loop: CASSTDRGNTDTQYF. CDR3 nucleotide sequence: TGTGCCAGCAGCACGGACAGGGGCAACACAGATACGCAGTATTTT.

V gene TRBV19 combines with J gene TRBJ2-1, with no clear D. Germline V gives CDR1 LNHDA, CDR2 SQIVND (reference sequence). The CDR3 loop spans 14 amino acids. V gave up 3 bases and J gave up 6 bases, with 12 bases separating them. CDR3 amino acids: CASSMVQVSNEQFF. The CDR3 nucleotides are TGTGCCAGTAGTATGGTGCAGGTCAGCAATGAGCAGTTCTTC.

In this sample, this clonotype turned up a few times. This chain connects TRBV24-1 to TRBJ2-1; 8 bases agree with TRBD2. This CDR3 is 18 amino acids long. J lost 6 bases, V lost 3 bases, and 15 bases had no gene match. Germline-derived CDR1 and CDR2 are KGHDR and SFDVKD. In DNA, the CDR3 is TGTGCCACCAGTGATCCGTGGGGGCCAGCGGGAGCGAGCAATGAGCAGTTCTTC. This encodes CATSDPWGPAGASNEQFF.

This clonotype was seen repeatedly, ten times or more. This sequence joins TRBV28 and TRBJ1-3; D is possibly TRBD1 (6 bases). Trimming stripped 6 bases from V and 0 bases from J, with 21 bases between. This CDR3 region has 18 residues. CDR1 and CDR2 from the germline V gene are MDHEN and SYDVKM. The CDR3 DNA sequence: TGTGCCAGCAGGCTGAGGGACATTTCTTCGAGCTCTGGAAACACCATATATTTT. This gives the protein CASRLRDISSSSGNTIYF.

The chain employs TRBV30 and TRBJ1-6, with a possible D match to TRBD1 (6 bases). V lost 8 bases and J lost 8, with 16 bases in between. This CDR3 is 13 amino acids long. Germline V gene sequence: CDR1 GTSNPN, CDR2 SVGIG (reference sequence). Written as DNA, the CDR3 is TGTGCCATGAACAGGGAGGATGATTCACCCCTCCACTTT. Amino acids: CAMNREDDSPLHF.

The rearrangement joins TRBV19 to TRBJ2-7, with D perhaps matching TRBD1 or TRBD2 (6 bases each). Deletions cut 3 bases from V and 6 bases from J, with 18 bases between. Germline V gene lookup returns CDR1 LNHDA and CDR2 SQIVND (reference sequence). The CDR3 consists of 15 residues. In DNA, the CDR3 is TGTGCCAGTAGTATGCGTGAAGGGGGGACGGGCGAGCAGTACTTC. This encodes CASSMREGGTGEQYF.

The rearrangement joins TRBV29-1 to TRBJ2-2, with TRBD2 identical over 9 bases. Looked up from germline, CDR1 is SQVTM and CDR2 is ANQGSEA. This CDR3 has 15 amino acids. The junction had 5 bases not matched to a gene; V was cut back by 4 bases and J by 2 bases. The CDR3: CSVVREGANTGELFF. The CDR3 nucleotides read TGCAGCGTTGTGCGGGAGGGCGCTAACACCGGGGAGCTGTTTTTT.

This clonotype was recorded at least ten times. The rearrangement joins TRBV7-3 to TRBJ2-1; D perhaps matches TRBD2 (5 bases). The CDR3 has 14 amino acids. V lost 5 bases, J lost 4 bases, and 12 bases lay in between. Per the germline V gene, CDR1 is SGHTA and CDR2 is FQGTGA. CDR3 DNA: TGTGCCAGCAGCACCCGGGGATTATACAATGAGCAGTTCTTC. As protein: CASSTRGLYNEQFF.